The present TCR beta chain was sequenced within a study of Ad26.COV2.S vaccination and SARS-CoV-2 variants. Study information: Dosing was one shot or two shots 56 days apart.

Treatment in this sample: 15 to 20 received Ad26.COV2.S at low or high dose, single or two shots; five or six received placebo; per-sample allocation not given. Day 63 after the first vaccine or placebo injection was the time point for sampling. The CDR3 totals 14 residues. V shed 0 bases, J shed 3 bases, and the junction held 2 bases outside the gene matches. CDR1 and CDR2 from the germline V gene are SGDLS and YYNGEE. Only in-frame clones appear in the TCRdb table, and some are missing; sequencing was by immunoSEQ multiplex PCR. Here the sample spans some 410,000 clones, 92% being singletons. The sequenced sample was peripheral blood, obtained in a trial of Ad26.COV2.S vaccine versus placebo. The sequence was collected from a person between 18 and 59 years old who received the Ad26.COV2.S COVID-19 vaccine or a placebo. V usage is TRBV9 and J usage is TRBJ1-1, with TRBD1 identical over 7 bases. CDR3 nucleotide sequence: TGTGCCAGCAGCGTAGGCAGGGGGGACACTGAAGCTTTCTTT. It encodes CASSVGRGDTEAFF. The whole variable domain, filled in from reference TRBV9 and TRBJ1-1, reads DSGVTQTPKHLITATGQRVTLRCSPRSGDLSVYWYQQSLDQGLQFLIQYYNGEERAKGNILERFSAQQFPDLHSELNLSSLELGDSALYFCASSVGRGDTEAFFGQGTRLTVV.